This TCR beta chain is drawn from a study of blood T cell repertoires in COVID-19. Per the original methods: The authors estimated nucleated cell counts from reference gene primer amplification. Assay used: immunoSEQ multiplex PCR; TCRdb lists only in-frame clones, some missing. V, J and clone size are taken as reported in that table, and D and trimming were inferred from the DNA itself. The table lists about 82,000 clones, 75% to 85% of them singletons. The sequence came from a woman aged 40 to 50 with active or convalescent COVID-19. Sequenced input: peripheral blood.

The DNA for the CDR3 is TGTGCCAGCAGCCACGGGACTACGGTTGGGGATACGCAGTATTTT. Protein: CASSHGTTVGDTQYF. The rearrangement links TRBV3-1 (or the pseudogene TRBV3-2) to TRBJ2-3, with 7 bases fitting TRBD2. This CDR3 has 15 residues. Germline CDR1 reads LGHDT; CDR2 reads YNNKEL (reference sequence). J lost 6 bases, V lost 3 bases, and 9 bases had no gene match.